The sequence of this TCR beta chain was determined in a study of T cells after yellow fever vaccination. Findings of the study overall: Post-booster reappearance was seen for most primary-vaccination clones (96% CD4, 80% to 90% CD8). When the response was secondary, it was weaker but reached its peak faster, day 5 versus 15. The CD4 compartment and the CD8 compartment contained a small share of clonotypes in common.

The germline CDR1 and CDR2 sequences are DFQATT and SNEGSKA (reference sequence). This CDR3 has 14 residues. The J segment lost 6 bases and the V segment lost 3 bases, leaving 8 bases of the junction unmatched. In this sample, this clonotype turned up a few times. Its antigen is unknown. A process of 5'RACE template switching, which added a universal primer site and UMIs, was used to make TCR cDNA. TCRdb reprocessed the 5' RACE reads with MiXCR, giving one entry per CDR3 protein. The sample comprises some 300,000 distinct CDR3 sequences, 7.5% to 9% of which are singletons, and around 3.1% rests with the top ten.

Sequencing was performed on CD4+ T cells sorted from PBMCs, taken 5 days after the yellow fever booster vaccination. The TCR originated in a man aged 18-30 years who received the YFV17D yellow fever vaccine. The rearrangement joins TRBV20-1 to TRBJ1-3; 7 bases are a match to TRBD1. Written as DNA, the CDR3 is TGCAGTGCTAGGAAAACAGGGGAGGAAAACACCATATATTTT. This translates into CSARKTGEENTIYF.